This is a list of T cell receptor beta chains from one sample in a study of T-cell memory formation after mild COVID-19. TCRdb recomputed calls from the 5' RACE reads with MiXCR, one row per CDR3 protein. The sample lists approximately 210,000 distinct CDR3 sequences; about 17% were seen once. The sequenced sample was PBMCs or a T cell subset sorted from them (not recorded which). The receptors come from an adult woman who had mild COVID-19 (a few samples of this study predate the infection). Cell type and time point are not known. The CDR3 runs from the conserved cysteine through the conserved F or W. Fields, in order: CDR3 length, J gene, D gene, clone size, V gene, CDR3 DNA, CDR3 protein. D genes are given only for firm matches. The size field is filled for only some rows; it gives once, few, many or a size class.

13	TRBJ2-1	NA	few	TRBV30	TGTGCCTGGAGGGGGGACTTCTACAATGAGCAGTTCTTC	CAWRGDFYNEQFF
15	TRBJ2-1	TRBD1	few	TRBV28	TGTGCCAGTCTAATTAGGGGGCCAGTGTACAATGAGCAGTTCTTC	CASLIRGPVYNEQFF
16	TRBJ1-3	TRBD1	NA	TRBV7-8	TGTGCCAGCAGCGGACAGGTGGAGTACTCTGGAAACACCATATATTTT	CASSGQVEYSGNTIYF
16	TRBJ1-2	NA	NA	TRBV4-2	TGTGCCAGCAGCCAAGAGCCCCTTGTAGGGCTAGATGGCTACACCTTC	CASSQEPLVGLDGYTF
15	TRBJ1-2	NA	NA	TRBV5-4	TGTGCCAGCAGCGGAGCGAGGGGCAGGGCCCGCGGCTACACCTTC	CASSGARGRARGYTF
13	TRBJ2-3	NA	NA	TRBV19	TGTGCCAGTAGTATAGAGGCCCGGGGTACGCAGTATTTT	CASSIEARGTQYF
13	TRBJ2-3	TRBD2	few	TRBV29-1	TGCAGCGTTGTGGGAGGGGCCACAGATACGCAGTATTTT	CSVVGGATDTQYF
13	TRBJ2-3	NA	few	TRBV12-3/TRBV12-4	TGTGCAGGAGAGGGGGATGGTGCAGATACGCAGTATTTT	CAGEGDGADTQYF
13	TRBJ1-5	NA	NA	TRBV6-1	TGTGCCAGCAGTGATTTGGGCAGCCAGCCCCAGCATTTT	CASSDLGSQPQHF
12	TRBJ2-1	NA	NA	TRBV19	TGTGCCAGTAGTATACGCGCCAATGAGCAGTTCTTC	CASSIRANEQFF
15	TRBJ2-3	TRBD1	few	TRBV10-3	TGTGCCATCAGTGAAGAGACAGGGGGCGCGAATACGCAGTATTTT	CAISEETGGANTQYF
16	TRBJ2-1	NA	few	TRBV7-9	TGTGCCAGCAGCTTAGGAGACGGTAGCTCCTACAATGAGCAGTTCTTC	CASSLGDGSSYNEQFF
15	TRBJ2-2	NA	NA	TRBV10-3	TGTGCCATCAGGGGGGGGACAGAAAACACCGGGGAGCTGTTTTTT	CAIRGGTENTGELFF
14	TRBJ2-7	NA	few	TRBV6-5	TGTGCCAGCAGTTACTCCCGACCTCCCTACGAGCAGTACTTC	CASSYSRPPYEQYF
12	TRBJ2-7	NA	NA	TRBV12-3/TRBV12-4	TGTGCCAGCAGCAGGACCGCGGCGGAGCAGTACTTC	CASSRTAAEQYF
14	TRBJ2-1	NA	NA	TRBV7-3	TGTGCCAGCAGCCGCCAGGGGATGAACAATGAGCAGTTCTTC	CASSRQGMNNEQFF
13	TRBJ2-5	NA	few	TRBV20-1	TGCAGTGTGGAGGCAGTAGGCCAAGAGACCCAGTACTTC	CSVEAVGQETQYF
14	TRBJ2-5	NA	few	TRBV12-3/TRBV12-4	TGTGCCAGCAGGCCAATCGGGGGTCAAGAGACCCAGTACTTC	CASRPIGGQETQYF
11	TRBJ2-1	NA	few	TRBV29-1	TGCAGCGTGTCAACAGGCGGCGAGCAGTTCTTC	CSVSTGGEQFF
12	TRBJ1-1	NA	NA	TRBV5-5	TGTGCCAGCAGCCGGGGAGGAGAATGGGCTTTCTTT	CASSRGGEWAFF
15	TRBJ1-5	NA	many	TRBV20-1	TGCAGTGCTAGAGATCTTGGGGGTTCCAATCAGCCCCAGCATTTT	CSARDLGGSNQPQHF
16	TRBJ2-7	NA	few	TRBV5-1	TGCGCCAGCAGCTTGGGAGGGCTCGTTGGCTCCTACGAGCAGTACTTC	CASSLGGLVGSYEQYF
14	TRBJ2-5	NA	few	TRBV11-2	TGTGCCAGCAGCTTAGAAGGGCTAAAGGAGACCCAGTACTTC	CASSLEGLKETQYF
12	TRBJ2-3	NA	NA	TRBV6-6	TGTGCCAGCAGTTTCCGGGCCGATCGCCAGGCTTTT	CASSFRADRQAF
15	TRBJ2-1	NA	few	TRBV12-3/TRBV12-4	TGTGCCAGCAGGGAGAGCGGGCAGACATACAATGAGCAGTTCTTC	CASRESGQTYNEQFF
13	TRBJ1-5	NA	few	TRBV12-3/TRBV12-4	TGTGCCAGCAGTTGGGGTGGCAATCAGCCCCAGCATTTT	CASSWGGNQPQHF
19	TRBJ2-4	TRBD2	many	TRBV4-1	TGCGCCAGCAGCCAACCCCGAGCTAGCGGGGGGATGGACAAAAACATTCAGTACTTC	CASSQPRASGGMDKNIQYF
16	TRBJ2-7	TRBD2	many	TRBV5-1	TGCGCCAGCAGCTTGGGTCCTAGCGGGCGATCTTACGAGCAGTACTTC	CASSLGPSGRSYEQYF
15	TRBJ2-7	NA	NA	TRBV20-1	TGCAGTGCTGAAACCGGGACGCCAAGCTCCTACGAGCAGTACTTC	CSAETGTPSSYEQYF
12	TRBJ2-4	NA	many	TRBV20-1	TGCAGTGCTAAATCGGGCTCAAACATTCAGTACTTC	CSAKSGSNIQYF
15	TRBJ1-1	NA	NA	TRBV18	TGTGCCAGCTCATCGGACCGGGACTCGAAAAGGGGGTCTTTCTTT	CASSSDRDSKRGSFF
14	TRBJ1-2	NA	few	TRBV12-3/TRBV12-4	TGTGCCAGCAGTTTCGGAGTTTCGGGAGACGGCTACACCTTC	CASSFGVSGDGYTF
14	TRBJ2-7	TRBD2	many	TRBV3-1	TGTGCCAGCAGCCAAGCGGGGGGAACCTACGAGCAGTACTTC	CASSQAGGTYEQYF
13	TRBJ2-7	NA	NA	TRBV7-2	TGTGCCAGCAGTCCACCCGGGCCGAGGGAGCAGTACTTC	CASSPPGPREQYF
13	TRBJ1-2	NA	NA	TRBV6-2/TRBV6-3	TGTGCCAGCAGCCCAGATTACCCGAAGGTCTACACCTTC	CASSPDYPKVYTF
16	TRBJ2-7	TRBD1	NA	TRBV11-3	TGTGCCAGCAGCCCCTTCCTGGGACAGGGCTTCGACGAGCAGTACTTC	CASSPFLGQGFDEQYF
17	TRBJ2-2	TRBD2	NA	TRBV14	TGTGCCAGCAGCCAAGTTTGGCTAGCGGGATACAACAGGGAGCTGTTTTTT	CASSQVWLAGYNRELFF
16	TRBJ1-1	NA	few	TRBV4-1	TGCGCCAGCAGCCAACCGGAGGGTGGAGGGTACACTGAAGCTTTCTTT	CASSQPEGGGYTEAFF
16	TRBJ1-2	NA	few	TRBV5-6	TGTGCCAGCAGCTTAGCGGGGGGGACGCGCAGCGATGGCTACACCTTC	CASSLAGGTRSDGYTF
14	TRBJ1-4	NA	few	TRBV12-3/TRBV12-4	TGTGCCAGCAGTTTGGCGGGGCCTGGGGAAAAACTGTTTTTT	CASSLAGPGEKLFF
15	TRBJ1-2	TRBD1	NA	TRBV6-2/TRBV6-3	TGTGCCAGCAGTCCTCGGGGACAGGCCAACTATGGCTACACCTTC	CASSPRGQANYGYTF
14	TRBJ2-3	NA	few	TRBV9	TGTGCCAGCAGCTACGGACCTTCCGCAGATACGCAGTATTTT	CASSYGPSADTQYF
14	TRBJ1-1	TRBD1	NA	TRBV6-1	TGTGCCAGCAGGAGAGGGACAGGGAACACTGAAGCTTTCTTT	CASRRGTGNTEAFF
15	TRBJ2-3	NA	few	TRBV4-2	TGTGCCAGCAGCCAAGGTTCCATGAGCGGAGATACGCAGTATTTT	CASSQGSMSGDTQYF
12	TRBJ2-1	NA	NA	TRBV7-9	TGTGCCAGCATCGGGGTTTCCAATGAGCAGTTCTTC	CASIGVSNEQFF